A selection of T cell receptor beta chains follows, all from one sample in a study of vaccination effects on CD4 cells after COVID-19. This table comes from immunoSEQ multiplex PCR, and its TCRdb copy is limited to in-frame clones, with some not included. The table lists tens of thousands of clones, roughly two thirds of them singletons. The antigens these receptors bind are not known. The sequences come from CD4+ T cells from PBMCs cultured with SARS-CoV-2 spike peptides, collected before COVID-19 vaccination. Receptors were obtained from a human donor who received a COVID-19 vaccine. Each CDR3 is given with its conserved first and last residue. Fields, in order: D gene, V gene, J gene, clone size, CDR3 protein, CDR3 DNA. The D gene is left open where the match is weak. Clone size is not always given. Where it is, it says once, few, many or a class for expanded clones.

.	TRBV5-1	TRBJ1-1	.	CASSPLGTEAFF	TGCGCCAGCAGCCCCCTGGGCACTGAAGCTTTCTTT
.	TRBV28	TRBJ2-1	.	CASRVTLGGEQFF	TGTGCCAGCAGGGTGACCCTAGGGGGTGAGCAGTTCTTC
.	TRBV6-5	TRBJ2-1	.	CASSHNFPKDNEQFF	TGTGCCAGCAGTCACAATTTCCCCAAGGACAATGAGCAGTTCTTC
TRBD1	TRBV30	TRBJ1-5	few	CAWSSGQGNQPQHF	TGTGCCTGGAGTTCGGGACAGGGCAATCAGCCCCAGCATTTT
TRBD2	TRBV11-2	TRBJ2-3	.	CASSLAPSGAFNTQYF	TGTGCCAGCAGCTTAGCCCCTAGCGGGGCTTTTAATACGCAGTATTTT
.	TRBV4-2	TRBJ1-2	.	CASSHEKPTGAYGYTF	TGTGCCAGCAGCCACGAGAAACCTACAGGAGCCTATGGCTACACCTTC
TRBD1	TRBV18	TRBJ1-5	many	CASSPTGGYQPQHF	TGTGCCAGCTCACCAACAGGGGGCTATCAGCCCCAGCATTTT
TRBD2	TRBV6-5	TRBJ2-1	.	CASSLAGGYNEQFF	TGTGCCAGCAGTCTAGCGGGAGGCTACAATGAGCAGTTCTTC
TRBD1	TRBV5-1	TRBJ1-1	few	CASSVRQGTNTEAFF	TGCGCCAGCAGCGTCCGACAGGGTACGAACACTGAAGCTTTCTTT
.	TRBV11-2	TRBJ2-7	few	CASSPSTGRDYEQYF	TGTGCCAGCAGCCCCTCAACGGGCAGGGACTACGAGCAGTACTTC
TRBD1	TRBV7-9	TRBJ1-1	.	CASSLMGTGYTEAFF	TGTGCCAGCAGCTTAATGGGGACAGGGTACACTGAAGCTTTCTTT